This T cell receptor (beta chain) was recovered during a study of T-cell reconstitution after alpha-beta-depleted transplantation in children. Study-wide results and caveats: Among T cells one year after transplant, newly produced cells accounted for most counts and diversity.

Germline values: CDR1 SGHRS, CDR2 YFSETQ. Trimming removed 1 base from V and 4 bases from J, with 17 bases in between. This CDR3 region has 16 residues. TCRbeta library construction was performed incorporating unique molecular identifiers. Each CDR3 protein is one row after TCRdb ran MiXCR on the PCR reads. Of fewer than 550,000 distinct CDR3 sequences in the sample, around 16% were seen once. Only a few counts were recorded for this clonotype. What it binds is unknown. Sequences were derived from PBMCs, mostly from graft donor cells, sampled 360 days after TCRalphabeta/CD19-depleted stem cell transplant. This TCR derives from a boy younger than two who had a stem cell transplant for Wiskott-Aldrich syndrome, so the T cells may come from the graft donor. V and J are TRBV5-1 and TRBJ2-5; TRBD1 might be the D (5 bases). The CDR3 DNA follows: TGCGCCAGCAGCTTGCCCCAGGGAATACTACGAGAGACCCAGTACTTC. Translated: CASSLPQGILRETQYF. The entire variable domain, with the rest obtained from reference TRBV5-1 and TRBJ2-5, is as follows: KAGVTQTPRYLIKTRGQQVTLSCSPISGHRSVSWYQQTPGQGLQFLFEYFSETQRNKGNFPGRFSGRQFSNSRSEMNVSTLELGDSALYLCASSLPQGILRETQYFGPGTRLLVL.